Described below is a single TCR beta chain sequence and its context. The entry originates in a study of identical twins. Only healthy Caucasians were enrolled as donors. TCRdb reprocessed the 5' RACE reads via MiXCR and lists one record per CDR3 protein. The sample gives 1.5 million or so distinct CDR3 sequences, more than 30% of which show up once; 0.25% to 0.3% is in the top ten. The CDR3 consists of 18 residues. V lost 0 bases to trimming and J lost 5 bases; unmatched junction nucleotides: 12. Germline values: CDR1 SGHDN, CDR2 FVKESK. V gene TRBV14 combines with J gene TRBJ2-3; 9 nucleotides match TRBD1. The specimen sequenced was cord blood. This TCR was recovered from a newborn girl in good health. The CDR3 coding sequence is TGTGCCAGCAGCCAAGATCTTCGGAACAGGGGGCTTGGAGATACGCAGTATTTT. Its protein is CASSQDLRNRGLGDTQYF.